This TCR beta chain emerged from a study of T cells after yellow fever vaccination. Study-wide background: Preparation used SMART-Seq v4 Ultra Low Input for the low-cell-number fractions. Broader study findings: Detected again after the booster were most primary-vaccination clones, at roughly 95% CD4 and 70% to 90% CD8. Overall, a small share of clonotypes was seen in both CD4 and CD8 compartments.

For this clonotype: The antigen is undetermined.

V shed 10 bases and J shed 8 bases, with 14 bases lying between them. Germline V CDR1 and CDR2: LNHDA, SQIVND (reference sequence). This CDR3 comprises 12 residues. TCR cDNA was made by 5'RACE template switching, adding a universal primer site and UMIs. TCRdb called the 5' RACE reads again in MiXCR, with one record for every CDR3 protein. The repertoire consists of 450,000 to 550,000 distinct CDR3 sequences, with less than 25% occurring once and the leading ten covering approximately 16%. The sample consisted of PBMCs, taken 21 days after the first yellow fever vaccination. The chain has TRBV19 and TRBJ2-2, with D hard to call. This sequence originates from a young man who received the YFV17D yellow fever vaccine. This CDR3 reads CATIRSAGELFF. In DNA, the CDR3 is TGTGCCACCATCCGGAGTGCTGGGGAGCTGTTTTTT. The full variable domain, its missing parts supplied by reference TRBV19 and TRBJ2-2, is DGGITQSPKYLFRKEGQNVTLSCEQNLNHDAMYWYRQDPGQGLRLIYYSQIVNDFQKGDIAEGYSVSREKKESFPLTVTSAQKNPTAFYLCATIRSAGELFFGEGSRLTVL.